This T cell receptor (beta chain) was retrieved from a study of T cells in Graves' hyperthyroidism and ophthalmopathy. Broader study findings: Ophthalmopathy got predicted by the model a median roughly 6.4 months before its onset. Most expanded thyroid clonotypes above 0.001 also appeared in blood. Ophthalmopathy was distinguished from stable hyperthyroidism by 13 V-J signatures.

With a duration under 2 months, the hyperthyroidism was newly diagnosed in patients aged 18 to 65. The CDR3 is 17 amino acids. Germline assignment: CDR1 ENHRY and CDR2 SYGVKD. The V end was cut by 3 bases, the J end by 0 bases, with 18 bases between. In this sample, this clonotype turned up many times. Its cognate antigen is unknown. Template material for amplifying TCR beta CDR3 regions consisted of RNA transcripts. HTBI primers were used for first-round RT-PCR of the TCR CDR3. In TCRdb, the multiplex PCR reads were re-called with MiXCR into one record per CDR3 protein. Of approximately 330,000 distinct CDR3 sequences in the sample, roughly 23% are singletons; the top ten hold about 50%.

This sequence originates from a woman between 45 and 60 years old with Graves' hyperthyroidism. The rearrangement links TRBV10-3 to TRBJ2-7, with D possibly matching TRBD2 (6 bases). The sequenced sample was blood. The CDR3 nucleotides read TGTGCCATCAGTGATCGGACCGGGACTCTAGGCTCCTACGAGCAGTACTTC. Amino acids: CAISDRTGTLGSYEQYF.